This TCR beta chain was observed in a study of blood T cell repertoires in COVID-19. About the research overall: Whether acute or convalescent, the COVID-19 samples came from the United States, Italy and Spain. PBMCs, B-cell-depleted T cells, or T cells provided the cDNA or gDNA that made up the material.

In the study's own analysis: Amplification of reference gene primers was used by the study to estimate nucleated cell counts. Produced via immunoSEQ multiplex PCR; TCRdb's table is partial and in-frame only. Clonal size and the V and J genes are those of that table, whereas D and trimming came from the DNA. Here the sample spans about 50,000 clones, about 90% being singletons. The V gene's germline CDR1 is MDHEN and CDR2 SYDVKM. Trimming cost V 6 bases and J 7 bases; bases outside gene matches: 8. The CDR3 is 14 amino acids. Sequencing was done on a sample of peripheral blood. This chain connects TRBV28 to TRBJ2-7, with 11 positions matching TRBD1. The TCR was taken from a human donor with active COVID-19. The donor label of this sample is uncertain. In DNA form, the CDR3 reads TGTGCCAGCAGCCTGCGGGGACAGGGGGTTGAGCAGTACTTC. It specifies CASSLRGQGVEQYF. The full variable domain, in which reference TRBV28 and TRBJ2-7 provide the parts outside the CDR3, is DVKVTQSSRYLVKRTGEKVFLECVQDMDHENMFWYRQDPGLGLRLIYFSYDVKMKEKGDIPEGYSVSREKKERFSLILESASTNQTSMYLCASSLRGQGVEQYFGPGTRLTVT.